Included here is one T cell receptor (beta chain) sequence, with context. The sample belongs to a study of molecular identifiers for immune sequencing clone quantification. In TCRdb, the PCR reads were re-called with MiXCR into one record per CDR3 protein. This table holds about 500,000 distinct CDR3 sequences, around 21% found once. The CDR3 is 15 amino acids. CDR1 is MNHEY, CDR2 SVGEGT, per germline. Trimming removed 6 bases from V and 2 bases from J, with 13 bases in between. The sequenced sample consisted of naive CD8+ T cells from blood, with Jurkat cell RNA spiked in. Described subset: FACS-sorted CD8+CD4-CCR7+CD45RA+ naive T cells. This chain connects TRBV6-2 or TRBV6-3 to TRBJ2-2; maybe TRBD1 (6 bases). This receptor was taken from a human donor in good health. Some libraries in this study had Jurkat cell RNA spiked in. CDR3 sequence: CASRGTYLNTGELFF. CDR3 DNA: TGTGCCAGCAGGGGGACATATCTTAACACCGGGGAGCTGTTTTTT.